Listed below are T cell receptor beta chains from one sample, sequenced in a study of T-cell memory formation after mild COVID-19. TCRdb recomputed calls from the 5' RACE reads with MiXCR, one row per CDR3 protein. The sample shows some 160,000 distinct CDR3 sequences, less than 40% of them seen only once. Material for sequencing was PBMCs or a T cell subset sorted from them (not recorded which). All receptors derive from an adult woman who had mild COVID-19 (a few samples of this study predate the infection). Cell type and time point are not known. CDR3s include the opening cysteine and the closing phenylalanine or tryptophan. The D gene is left open where the match is weak. Clone size is shown for a subset of rows, as once, few, many or a class of expanded clone.

clone size	D gene	V gene	J gene	CDR3 protein	CDR3 DNA
few	TRBD2	TRBV15	TRBJ2-1	CATSRDGLAGKQFF	TGTGCCACCAGCAGAGATGGGCTAGCGGGGAAGCAGTTCTTC
few	-	TRBV3-1	TRBJ1-1	CASSQDIVANTEAFF	TGTGCCAGCAGCCAAGATATCGTAGCGAACACTGAAGCTTTCTTT
-	TRBD1	TRBV9	TRBJ1-2	CASSVRGQGAYGYTF	TGTGCCAGCAGCGTCCGGGGACAGGGAGCCTATGGCTACACCTTC
-	-	TRBV30	TRBJ1-2	CAWSTNPGYTF	TGTGCCTGGAGCACAAATCCTGGCTACACCTTC
few	-	TRBV6-5	TRBJ2-1	CASSTGGDYNEQFF	TGTGCCAGCAGTACGGGTGGGGATTACAATGAGCAGTTCTTC
few	TRBD2	TRBV6-5	TRBJ2-3	CASSYSLGAGSDTQYF	TGTGCCAGCAGTTACAGTTTGGGAGCGGGGTCAGATACGCAGTATTTT
few	-	TRBV12-3/TRBV12-4	TRBJ2-5	CASRILLAAETQYF	TGTGCCAGCAGAATCCTTCTAGCCGCCGAGACCCAGTACTTC
few	TRBD2	TRBV5-1	TRBJ2-1	CASRLLGLAGGRSNEQFF	TGCGCCAGCCGCCTTTTGGGACTAGCGGGAGGCCGATCCAATGAGCAGTTCTTC
many	-	TRBV6-2/TRBV6-3	TRBJ2-1	CASSWVGRYNEQFF	TGTGCCAGCAGTTGGGTGGGAAGGTACAATGAGCAGTTCTTC
once	TRBD1	TRBV12-3/TRBV12-4	TRBJ2-5	CASKRQGLMGETQYF	TGTGCCAGCAAGAGACAGGGATTGATGGGGGAGACCCAGTACTTC
-	-	TRBV20-1	TRBJ2-1	CSARAGSAYNEQFF	TGCAGTGCTAGAGCGGGTAGTGCCTACAATGAGCAGTTCTTC
-	TRBD2	TRBV12-3/TRBV12-4	TRBJ2-3	CASSLVLSGSPDTQYF	TGTGCCAGCAGTTTAGTTCTTAGCGGGAGCCCAGATACGCAGTATTTT
-	TRBD2	TRBV10-3	TRBJ2-7	CATSTGRARTLDLYEQYF	TGTGCCACCTCGACCGGGAGGGCTAGGACCCTAGACCTGTACGAGCAGTACTTC
-	-	TRBV20-1	TRBJ1-5	CSARAPGLYSNQPQHF	TGCAGTGCTAGGGCTCCAGGGCTATATAGCAATCAGCCCCAGCATTTT
few	TRBD1	TRBV6-5	TRBJ2-7	CASSYQGQRYEQYF	TGTGCCAGCAGTTACCAGGGACAGAGATACGAGCAGTACTTC
few	TRBD1	TRBV5-1	TRBJ1-2	CASNPGTGGLDGYTF	TGCGCCAGCAACCCCGGGACAGGGGGCCTGGATGGCTACACCTTC
-	TRBD1	TRBV5-1	TRBJ1-5	CANTTGGDQPQHF	TGCGCCAACACGACAGGGGGAGATCAGCCCCAGCATTTT
-	-	TRBV15	TRBJ2-3	CATSSLGGASTDTQYF	TGTGCCACCAGCTCCCTAGGCGGAGCTAGCACAGATACGCAGTATTTT
-	-	TRBV20-1	TRBJ2-7	CSARVGSRDEQYF	TGCAGTGCTAGGGTCGGCAGTAGGGACGAGCAGTACTTC
-	-	TRBV28	TRBJ2-5	CASSSGGATAGETQYF	TGTGCCAGCAGTTCTGGGGGGGCGACCGCGGGGGAGACCCAGTACTTC